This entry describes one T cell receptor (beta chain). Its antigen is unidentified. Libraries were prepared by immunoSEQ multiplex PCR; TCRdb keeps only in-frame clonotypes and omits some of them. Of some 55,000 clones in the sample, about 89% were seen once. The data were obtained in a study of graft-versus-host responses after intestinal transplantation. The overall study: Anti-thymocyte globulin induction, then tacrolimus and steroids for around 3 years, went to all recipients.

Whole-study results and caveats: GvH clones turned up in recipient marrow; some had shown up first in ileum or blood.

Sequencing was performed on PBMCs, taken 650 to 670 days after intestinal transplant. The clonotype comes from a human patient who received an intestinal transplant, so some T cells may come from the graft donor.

The DNA for the CDR3 is TGTGCCAGCAGTTGGGACAGTTGGGAGACCCAGTACTTC. Translated, it gives CASSWDSWETQYF. The chain employs TRBV9 and TRBJ2-5; TRBD1 matches 7 bases. The germline V gene encodes CDR1 SGDLS and CDR2 YYNGEE. This CDR3 region has 13 residues. V lost 5 bases and J lost 5; bases outside the gene matches: 6.